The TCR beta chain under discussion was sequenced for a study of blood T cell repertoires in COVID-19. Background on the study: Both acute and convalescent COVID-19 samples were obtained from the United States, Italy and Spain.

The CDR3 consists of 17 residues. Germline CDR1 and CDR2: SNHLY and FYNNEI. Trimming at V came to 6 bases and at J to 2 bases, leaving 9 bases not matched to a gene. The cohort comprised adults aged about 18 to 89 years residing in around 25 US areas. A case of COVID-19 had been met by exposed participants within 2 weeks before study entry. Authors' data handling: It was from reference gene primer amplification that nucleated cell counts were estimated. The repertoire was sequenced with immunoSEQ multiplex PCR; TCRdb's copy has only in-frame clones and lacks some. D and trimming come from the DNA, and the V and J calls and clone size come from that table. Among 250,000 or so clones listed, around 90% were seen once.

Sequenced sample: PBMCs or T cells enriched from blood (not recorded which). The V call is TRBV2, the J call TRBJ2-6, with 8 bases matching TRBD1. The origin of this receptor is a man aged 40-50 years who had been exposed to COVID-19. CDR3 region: CASSQQGGEAGANVLTF. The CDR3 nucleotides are TGTGCCAGCAGCCAACAGGGGGGAGAGGCTGGGGCCAACGTCCTGACTTTC.